The rows below give T cell receptor beta chains drawn from one sample of a study of blood T cells in healthy people across ages. TCRdb re-called the 5' RACE reads with MiXCR, one entry per CDR3 protein. The sample consists of about 1.4 million distinct CDR3 sequences, almost 60% of them appearing once. The sample taken for sequencing was blood. The receptors stem from a man in his late teens or twenties in good health. The CDR3 runs from the conserved cysteine through the conserved F or W. The D gene is left open where the match is weak. Expanded clones are given a class, and other clones once, few, many or no size at all.

len	abundance	d_gene	v_gene	j_gene	CDR3aa
19	.	.	TRBV4-1	TRBJ2-3	CASSQEVPGELGSTDTQYF
14	many	.	TRBV5-1	TRBJ1-1	CASSLAGPNTEAFF
12	.	TRBD1	TRBV7-9	TRBJ2-1	CASRQGWNEQFF
12	once	TRBD2	TRBV13	TRBJ2-3	CASSLQRGTQYF
13	.	.	TRBV7-2	TRBJ1-1	CASKGPSETEAFF
16	.	TRBD1	TRBV7-9	.	CASSFSENRGYHEQYF
15	.	TRBD1	TRBV6-5	TRBJ2-1	CASSYSKQGLVAQFF
20	.	TRBD2	TRBV4-1	TRBJ2-1	CASSQVGWASGRPIYNEQFF
14	.	.	TRBV20-1	TRBJ1-2	CSARGRTGTYGYTF
17	.	TRBD1	TRBV27	TRBJ1-2	CASIPGTGDGANYGYTF
14	.	.	TRBV27	TRBJ1-2	CASRPKTASYGYTF
19	.	TRBD1	TRBV7-8	TRBJ2-6	CASSLAPRDRSSGANVLTF
11	.	.	TRBV20-1	.	CSVRDNYEQYF
16	.	.	TRBV20-1	TRBJ1-1	CSARAALSSLNTEAFF
14	.	TRBD1	TRBV20-1	TRBJ2-7	CSAGRRDSSYEQYF
16	.	.	TRBV11-2	TRBJ1-6	CASSLVTPRGNSPLHF
19	few	.	TRBV18	TRBJ2-1	CASSPPLDGTFSSYNEQFF
13	few	.	TRBV10-3	TRBJ2-7	CAISGIHSYEQYF
13	.	.	TRBV6-2/TRBV6-3	.	CASSPTSFKTQYF
15	.	.	TRBV7-2	TRBJ2-3	CASSLVARGTDTQYF
17	.	TRBD2	TRBV5-1	TRBJ2-3	CASSLGLGGGATDTQYF
15	.	.	TRBV6-1	TRBJ1-2	CAMGGGLLANYGYTF
15	.	.	TRBV19	.	CASSPLAVGIYEQYF
14	.	.	TRBV7-2	TRBJ2-7	CASSLRQGYYEQYF
15	.	TRBD1	TRBV27	.	CASSLRQGDMNEQYF
15	.	.	TRBV6-2/TRBV6-3	TRBJ2-2	CASSYYKGNTGELFF
18	.	TRBD2	TRBV13	TRBJ2-1	CASSPPLKSGGAGYEQFF
18	.	.	TRBV28	TRBJ1-1	CASSRLFSENGMNTEAFF
17	.	TRBD1	TRBV10-3	TRBJ1-5	CAISEPGTGTSNQPQHF